A single sample gave rise to the 14 T cell receptor beta chains below, sequenced in a study of T cell changes during pregnancy in multiple sclerosis. Sequencing used immunoSEQ multiplex PCR; TCRdb keeps in-frame clones, though not all of them. In the table there are about 61,000 clones, 85% to 90% of which are singletons. Material: peripheral blood, obtained in the first trimester of pregnancy. The receptors derive from a female donor in good health, enrolled as a control in a pregnancy study.

V gene TRBV7-2 combines with J gene TRBJ1-5, with D tentatively TRBD1 (5 bases). V gave up 7 bases and J gave up 0 bases, with 13 bases separating them. The CDR3 is 15 amino acids. In germline, CDR1 is SGHTA, CDR2 FQGNSA. This CDR3 is CASTLGQYSNQPQHF. Here the CDR3 DNA reads TGTGCCAGCACCCTCGGACAATATAGCAATCAGCCCCAGCATTTT.

This chain links TRBV10-3 with TRBJ1-1; the D gene is possibly TRBD1 (6 bases). CDR1 is ENHRY and CDR2 is SYGVKD in the germline V gene. V lost 7 bases, J lost 1 base, and 10 bases lay in between. This CDR3 is built from 13 residues. The CDR3 sequence: CAITLDRNTEAFF. CDR3 coding DNA: TGTGCCATCACCCTGGACAGGAACACTGAAGCTTTCTTT.

This chain links TRBV7-2 with TRBJ1-3; D might be TRBD1 (6 bases). This CDR3 is built from 16 residues. With 10 bases removed from V and 4 bases from J, the gap between germline ends came to 23 bases. Germline CDR1 and CDR2: SGHTA and FQGNSA. The CDR3 DNA is TGTGCCACCAGAGGGGGAGGGACTGCCAGGGGAAACACCATATATTTT. Its protein is CATRGGGTARGNTIYF.

The chain uses TRBV19 and TRBJ1-1, with D hard to call. The CDR3 is 13 amino acids. The germline CDR1 and CDR2 sequences are LNHDA and SQIVND (reference sequence). V was pared by 1 base and J by 3 bases, with 6 bases between. The CDR3, as DNA: TGTGCCAGTAGTATAGGTAGAGACACTGAAGCTTTCTTT. It yields the protein CASSIGRDTEAFF. Filled out from reference TRBV19 and TRBJ1-1, the complete variable domain reads DGGITQSPKYLFRKEGQNVTLSCEQNLNHDAMYWYRQDPGQGLRLIYYSQIVNDFQKGDIAEGYSVSREKKESFPLTVTSAQKNPTAFYLCASSIGRDTEAFFGQGTRLTVV.

This clone was observed a single time. J is TRBJ2-1 and V is TRBV2; D perhaps matches TRBD2 (6 bases). The V gene's germline CDR1 is SNHLY and CDR2 FYNNEI. The CDR3 is made up of 14 amino acids. Deletions cut 3 bases from V and 16 bases from J, with 22 bases between. The CDR3 spells CASSELRYGDSAFF. CDR3 DNA: TGTGCCAGCAGTGAGTTAAGATACGGGGACTCCGCATTCTTC.

The rearrangement uses TRBV27 and TRBJ1-2; a possible D gene is TRBD1 (5 bases). CDR3 size: 14 residues. CDR1 is MNHEY, CDR2 SMNVEV, per germline (reference sequence). Trimming took 6 bases from V and 4 from J, leaving 15 bases between them. DNA of the CDR3: TGTGCCAGCAGGACAGACTCCCAAGGCTATGGCTACACCTTC. As protein: CASRTDSQGYGYTF.

In this sample, this clone turned up a few times. The V call is TRBV9, the J call TRBJ2-3, with 7 bases identical to TRBD2. V lost 0 bases, J lost 0 bases, and 7 bases stayed unmatched. This CDR3 contains 17 residues. The germline V gene encodes CDR1 SGDLS and CDR2 YYNGEE. The CDR3 spells CASSVAGGKSSTDTQYF. Written as DNA, the CDR3 is TGTGCCAGCAGCGTAGCCGGGGGGAAATCTAGCACAGATACGCAGTATTTT.

The V and J genes are TRBV7-9 and TRBJ2-7; 9 bases are shared with TRBD1. This CDR3 is built from 14 residues. After removal of 5 bases from V and 3 bases from J, the junction contained 5 bases not matched to a gene. Germline V gene data show CDR1 as SEHNR and CDR2 as FQNEAQ (reference sequence). CDR3 bases: TGTGCCAGCAGCCGAGGGGACAGGGTCTACGAGCAGTACTTC. Its translation is CASSRGDRVYEQYF.

Here the CDR3 reads CASSEGAGANVLTF. The CDR3 nucleotides are TGTGCCAGCAGTGAGGGCGCTGGGGCCAACGTCCTGACTTTC. The J gene is TRBJ2-6, the V gene TRBV6-4; D not certain. The CDR3 extends over 14 amino acids. Germline V CDR1 and CDR2: MRHNA, SNTAGT. V lost 3 bases to trimming and J lost 2 bases, with 5 bases between them.

V gene TRBV6-5 combines with J gene TRBJ1-4; D unresolved. The CDR3 length is 15 residues. V shed 6 bases and J shed 5 bases, with 16 bases lying between them. Looked up from germline, CDR1 is MNHEY and CDR2 is SVGAGI. The CDR3 here is CASSRGGMGNEKLFF. Here the CDR3 DNA reads TGTGCCAGCAGCCGGGGAGGTATGGGGAATGAAAAACTGTTTTTT.

The DNA for the CDR3 is TGTGCCAGCAGCGTCCCTACAGGCTACTCTGGGGCCAACGTCCTGACTTTC. It is translated as CASSVPTGYSGANVLTF. This rearrangement joins TRBV7-9 to TRBJ2-6; maybe TRBD1 (5 bases). The CDR3 consists of 17 residues. The V end lost 5 bases, the J end lost 0 bases, and 14 bases lay between the germline ends. The V gene's germline CDR1 is SEHNR and CDR2 FQNEAQ (reference sequence).

The CDR3 is CASSRLAGGNEQFF. The CDR3 DNA sequence: TGTGCCAGCAGTAGACTAGCGGGGGGAAATGAGCAGTTCTTC. The V gene is TRBV6-4, the J gene TRBJ2-1, with 13 bases that match TRBD2. The CDR3 loop spans 14 amino acids. V trimming: 5 bases; J trimming: 7 bases; junction bases outside the gene matches: 2. The germline V gene encodes CDR1 MRHNA and CDR2 SNTAGT.

V gene TRBV7-9 combines with J gene TRBJ1-2, with 8 bases identical to TRBD1. After removal of 5 bases from V and 3 bases from J, the junction contained 17 bases not matched to a gene. Per germline, CDR1 SEHNR and CDR2 FQNEAQ (reference sequence). CDR3 length: 18 residues. CDR3: CASSPYPGTGAVDYGYTF. CDR3 DNA: TGTGCCAGCAGCCCGTACCCCGGGACAGGAGCGGTTGACTATGGCTACACCTTC.

The chain is built from TRBV15 and TRBJ1-1; no firm D call. V was cut by 1 base and J by 1 base, with 7 bases left in between. Germline CDR1 reads LNHNV; CDR2 reads YYDKDF (reference sequence). The CDR3 consists of 14 residues. The CDR3 loop is CATSRGRGNTEAFF. CDR3 nucleotides: TGTGCCACCAGCAGAGGACGGGGGAACACTGAAGCTTTCTTT.